These 29 T cell receptor beta chains were sequenced from one sample in a study of T cell responses to AZD1222 COVID-19 vaccine. Clones were read by immunoSEQ multiplex PCR, and TCRdb kept only the in-frame ones, dropping some. Of 80,000 to 100,000 clones listed, 80% to 95% were seen once; the top ten hold around a tenth. The input for sequencing was peripheral blood, taken 28 days after the second AZD1222 dose. The receptors stem from an adult who received the AZD1222 COVID-19 vaccine.

This clone was seen only once. The chain carries TRBV18 and TRBJ1-1, with a tentative D call TRBD1 (6 bases). This CDR3 region has 16 residues. The V end lost 1 base, the J end lost 0 bases, and 12 bases lay between the germline ends. Germline V gene lookup returns CDR1 KGHSH and CDR2 LQKENI. The CDR3 DNA is TGTGCCAGCTCACCACAGGGGGAAGGGGTGAACACTGAAGCTTTCTTT. Protein product: CASSPQGEGVNTEAFF.

The rearrangement uses TRBV20-1 and TRBJ1-1, with no clear D. The CDR3 contains 11 residues. CDR1 is DFQATT, CDR2 SNEGSKA, per germline (reference sequence). Trimming shortened V by 3 bases and J by 3 bases, and 5 bases separated the two germline ends. Written as DNA, the CDR3 is TGCAGTGCTAGCGTCTACACTGAAGCTTTCTTT. It codes for CSASVYTEAFF.

Written as DNA, the CDR3 is TGCGCCAGCAGCCAATTGATGGGGGGCAATTCACCCCTCCACTTT. Amino acids: CASSQLMGGNSPLHF. The chain is built from TRBV4-1 and TRBJ1-6; D is perhaps TRBD1 (6 bases). Germline V gene data show CDR1 as MGHRA and CDR2 as YSYEKL. V was shortened by 2 bases and J by 7 bases, with 12 bases between the two germline ends. The CDR3 length is 15 residues.

The chain has TRBV6-1 and TRBJ2-3; 12 positions match TRBD2. The ends lost 3 bases at V and 5 bases at J; junction bases unmatched: 12. The CDR3 is 18 amino acids. Germline V gene sequence: CDR1 MNHNS, CDR2 SASEGT. CDR3 region: CASSDGGLAGGGGDTQYF. CDR3 coding DNA: TGTGCCAGCAGTGACGGGGGCCTAGCGGGAGGGGGAGGAGATACGCAGTATTTT.

This chain joins TRBV28 and TRBJ2-1; 9 bases align to TRBD1. The V gene's germline CDR1 is MDHEN and CDR2 SYDVKM. The ends lost 5 bases at V and 4 bases at J; junction bases unmatched: 9. This CDR3 is built from 16 residues. In DNA, the CDR3 is TGTGCCAGCAGTACCCCCGGGACAGGGTTTTACAATGAGCAGTTCTTC. It yields the protein CASSTPGTGFYNEQFF.

The genes are TRBV10-1 and TRBJ2-3; TRBD2 aligns across 8 bases. V gave up 3 bases and J gave up 2 bases; unmatched junction bases: 4. This CDR3 is built from 15 residues. Germline V gene data show CDR1 as WNHNN and CDR2 as SYGVQD (reference sequence). The CDR3 loop is CASSDGGALTDTQYF. The CDR3 nucleotides read TGCGCCAGCAGTGACGGGGGGGCGCTCACAGATACGCAGTATTTT.

The chain couples TRBV6-5 to TRBJ1-4, with D maybe TRBD1 (6 bases). V gave up 6 bases and J gave up 5 bases, with 13 bases separating them. CDR1 MNHEY and CDR2 SVGAGI come from the germline V gene. The CDR3 covers 14 residues. This CDR3 reads CASSWTALNEKLFF. CDR3 bases: TGTGCCAGCAGCTGGACAGCTTTAAATGAAAAACTGTTTTTT.

The V gene is TRBV18, the J gene TRBJ1-2, with D possibly matching TRBD1 (5 bases). V was pared by 6 bases and J by 3 bases, with 11 bases between. The CDR3 has 13 residues. Germline CDR1 is KGHSH and CDR2 is LQKENI. The CDR3 nucleotides read TGTGCCAGCTCGGTGGACACTTACTATGGCTACACCTTC. This codes for CASSVDTYYGYTF. The full variable domain, in which reference TRBV18 and TRBJ1-2 provide the parts outside the CDR3, is NAGVMQNPRHLVRRRGQEARLRCSPMKGHSHVYWYRQLPEEGLKFMVYLQKENIIDESGMPKERFSAEFPKEGPSILRIQQVVRGDSAAYFCASSVDTYYGYTFGSGTRLTVV.

The chain couples TRBV28 to TRBJ1-3; 7 bases match TRBD1. Germline assignment: CDR1 MDHEN and CDR2 SYDVKM. This CDR3 is 15 amino acids long. V shed 6 bases, J shed 1 base, and the junction held 6 bases outside the gene matches. The CDR3 sequence is CASRLQGNSGNTIYF. As DNA, the CDR3 is TGTGCCAGCAGGCTACAGGGGAATTCTGGAAACACCATATATTTT.

This clone was observed a single time. CDR3: CASSQAYDNEQFF. CDR3 in DNA: TGTGCCAGCAGCCAAGCCTATGACAATGAGCAGTTCTTC. This rearrangement joins TRBV3-1 (or the pseudogene TRBV3-2) to TRBJ2-1; no definite D call. CDR1 LGHDT and CDR2 YNNKEL come from the germline V gene (reference sequence). The CDR3 loop spans 13 amino acids. Trimming stripped 1 base from V and 5 bases from J, with 6 bases between.

J is TRBJ2-1 and V is TRBV5-1; 9 nucleotides match TRBD2. The germline gives CDR1 SGHRS, CDR2 YFSETQ. This CDR3 contains 14 residues. The V gene end was trimmed by 7 bases and the J gene end by 4 bases; junction bases not matched to a gene: 6. The CDR3 DNA is TGCGCCAGCCAAGCTAGCGGGACTTACAATGAGCAGTTCTTC. Amino acids: CASQASGTYNEQFF.

This chain uses TRBV29-1 with TRBJ1-2; 8 positions match TRBD1. V gave up 4 bases and J gave up 4 bases; unmatched junction bases: 8. This CDR3 is built from 14 residues. Germline CDR1 is SQVTM and CDR2 is ANQGSEA. The CDR3 loop is CSVGRQGASYGYTF. CDR3 coding DNA: TGCAGCGTTGGGCGGCAGGGGGCCTCCTATGGCTACACCTTC.

This clone came up once. The chain carries TRBV11-2 and TRBJ2-1; the D gene is possibly TRBD1 (5 bases). Germline assignment: CDR1 SGHAT and CDR2 FQNNGV. With 0 bases removed from V and 6 bases from J, the gap between germline ends came to 12 bases. CDR3 size: 15 residues. The chain's CDR3 is CASSLDRQSGNEQFF. CDR3 coding DNA: TGTGCCAGCAGCTTAGATCGACAGTCCGGCAATGAGCAGTTCTTC. The full variable domain, completed using reference TRBV11-2 and TRBJ2-1, is EAGVAQSPRYKIIEKRQSVAFWCNPISGHATLYWYQQILGQGPKLLIQFQNNGVVDDSQLPKDRFSAERLKGVDSTLKIQPAKLEDSAVYLCASSLDRQSGNEQFFGPGTRLTVL.

This clone was seen only a few times. V gene TRBV7-6 combines with J gene TRBJ2-2, with a weak D call TRBD2 (6 bases). CDR3 length: 15 residues. Germline V CDR1 and CDR2: SGHVS, FNYEAQ. The V gene lost 5 bases and the J gene lost 0 bases, with 10 bases spanning the gap. The CDR3 bases are TGTGCCAGCAGCGCTAGCGCCTCGAACACCGGGGAGCTGTTTTTT. Translation gives CASSASASNTGELFF.

This sequence joins TRBV28 and TRBJ1-2; 8 positions agree with TRBD1. This CDR3 has 13 residues. V lost 6 bases and J lost 4; bases outside the gene matches: 4. Germline V lookup: CDR1 MDHEN, CDR2 SYDVKM. DNA of the CDR3: TGTGCCAGCAGCCCTGGACAGGGCTATGGCTACACCTTC. It encodes CASSPGQGYGYTF.

This sequence joins TRBV7-9 and TRBJ2-3, with 8 positions matching TRBD1. The V segment lost 7 bases and the J segment 3 bases; nucleotides outside the gene matches: 9. CDR3 length: 15 amino acids. CDR1 is SEHNR and CDR2 is FQNEAQ in the germline V gene (reference sequence). The CDR3 nucleotides read TGTGCCAGCACCACGGGACAGGTCAAGACAGATACGCAGTATTTT. Translation: CASTTGQVKTDTQYF. The complete variable domain, with remaining parts taken from reference TRBV7-9 and TRBJ2-3, reads DTGVSQNPRHKITKRGQNVTFRCDPISEHNRLYWYRQTLGQGPEFLTYFQNEAQLEKSRLLSDRFSAERPKGSFSTLEIQRTEQGDSAMYLCASTTGQVKTDTQYFGPGTRLTVL.

The chain recombines TRBV6-5 with TRBJ1-1; D is undetermined. Trimming cost V 0 bases and J 1 base, with 9 bases left between them. The length of the CDR3 is 15 residues. Germline CDR1 is MNHEY and CDR2 is SVGAGI. The CDR3 protein is CASSYSTQTNTEAFF. DNA of the CDR3: TGTGCCAGCAGTTACTCGACGCAGACGAACACTGAAGCTTTCTTT.

The CDR3 is CASSFRGNTDEAFF. CDR3 nucleotide sequence: TGTGCCAGCAGCTTTAGGGGTAACACGGATGAAGCTTTCTTT. V and J are TRBV7-9 and TRBJ1-1; a weak D match, TRBD1 (5 bases). CDR1 and CDR2 from the germline V gene are SEHNR and FQNEAQ (reference sequence). V lost 3 bases and J 7 bases, leaving 15 bases between the germline ends. The CDR3 sequence is 14 residues long.

The V call is TRBV28, the J call TRBJ1-6; maybe TRBD1 (5 bases). The CDR3 is made up of 13 amino acids. V was shortened by 4 bases and J by 8 bases, with 9 bases between the two germline ends. The germline gives CDR1 MDHEN, CDR2 SYDVKM. The CDR3 sequence: CASSWQGDSPLHF. The CDR3 DNA is TGTGCCAGCAGTTGGCAGGGCGATTCACCCCTCCACTTT.

V and J are TRBV5-1 and TRBJ1-1; no reliable D call. V was pared by 4 bases and J by 5 bases, with 12 bases between. The CDR3 is 13 amino acids. Per germline, CDR1 SGHRS and CDR2 YFSETQ. CDR3 coding DNA: TGCGCCAGCAGCGTAGACCCGGGGACTGAAGCTTTCTTT. Translation: CASSVDPGTEAFF.

The chain couples TRBV5-1 to TRBJ2-1; D might be TRBD1 (5 bases). Deletions cut 4 bases from V and 4 bases from J, with 12 bases between. Germline loops: CDR1 SGHRS, CDR2 YFSETQ. CDR3 size: 14 residues. The CDR3 is CASSLPTAYNEQFF. The CDR3 nucleotides are TGCGCCAGCAGCCTCCCGACAGCATACAATGAGCAGTTCTTC.

The chain combines TRBV9 with TRBJ2-7; a possible D gene is TRBD1 (7 bases). The ends were cut back, 0 bases at V and 5 bases at J, with 15 bases in the middle. The V gene's germline CDR1 is SGDLS and CDR2 YYNGEE. The CDR3 has 15 residues. The DNA for the CDR3 is TGTGCCAGCAGCGTAGGGGGGGACAGATTCCACGAGCAGTACTTC. It specifies CASSVGGDRFHEQYF.

The CDR3 coding sequence is TGTGCCAGCAGCTTAGCGCGGCCCAACTCTGGAAACACCATATATTTT. Its protein product is CASSLARPNSGNTIYF. This chain joins TRBV11-1 and TRBJ1-3; D not certain. V lost 0 bases, J lost 0 bases, and 9 bases lay in between. Germline CDR1 SGHAT, CDR2 FQDESV (reference sequence). The CDR3 consists of 16 residues.

The V gene is TRBV27, the J gene TRBJ1-1; TRBD1 matches at 8 bases. Per germline, CDR1 MNHEY and CDR2 SMNVEV (reference sequence). The CDR3 consists of 15 residues. V lost 7 bases, J lost 0 bases, and 7 bases stayed unmatched. The CDR3 bases are TGTGCCAGCATTTACAGGGGGGTGATGAACACTGAAGCTTTCTTT. It yields the protein CASIYRGVMNTEAFF.

This clone was detected a few times. The chain links TRBV19 to TRBJ1-3; no reliable D call. Germline CDR1 is LNHDA and CDR2 is SQIVND (reference sequence). The ends were cut back, 4 bases at V and 0 bases at J, with 7 bases in the middle. The CDR3 is 14 residues long. The CDR3 is CASSRSFSGNTIYF. The CDR3 bases are TGTGCCAGTAGTAGAAGCTTCTCTGGAAACACCATATATTTT.

This chain links TRBV10-3 with TRBJ2-1; 7 nucleotides agree with TRBD1. Germline V gene lookup returns CDR1 ENHRY and CDR2 SYGVKD. V shed 0 bases and J 5 bases; nucleotides not matched to a gene: 7. CDR3 size: 16 residues. The CDR3 DNA is TGTGCCATCAGTGAGTCCGGACAGGCCGTTAACAATGAGCAGTTCTTC. Amino acid sequence: CAISESGQAVNNEQFF.

The V and J genes are TRBV2 and TRBJ1-1; no reliable D call. Trimming stripped 5 bases from V and 1 base from J, with 8 bases between. Per germline, CDR1 SNHLY and CDR2 FYNNEI. This CDR3 has 13 amino acids. CDR3 protein: CASSPEQNTEAFF. CDR3 nucleotide sequence: TGTGCCAGCAGTCCCGAACAGAACACTGAAGCTTTCTTT.

The rearrangement joins TRBV30 to TRBJ1-2, with D perhaps TRBD1 (5 bases). The V gene's germline CDR1 is GTSNPN and CDR2 SVGIG (reference sequence). The CDR3 is made up of 15 amino acids. Trimming removed 4 bases from V and 7 bases from J, with 22 bases in between. CDR3 sequence (DNA): TGTGCCTGGAAAAAACAGACCCTACTCGGGGCTGGCTACACCTTC. Its protein product is CAWKKQTLLGAGYTF. Full variable domain (rest looked up from reference TRBV30 and TRBJ1-2): SQTIHQWPATLVQPVGSPLSLECTVEGTSNPNLYWYRQAAGRGLQLLFYSVGIGQISSEVPQNLSASRPQDRQFILSSKKLLLSDSGFYLCAWKKQTLLGAGYTFGSGTRLTVV.

The rearrangement links TRBV21-1 to TRBJ2-1; the DNA was not used to check the table's D call, TRBD1. TRBV21-1 has pseudogene status. CDR3 size: 16 residues. The CDR3 is CASSKEGQGAFDEQFF. The CDR3 DNA sequence: TGTGCCAGCAGCAAAGAGGGACAGGGGGCGTTTGATGAGCAGTTCTTC.